This T cell receptor beta chain was found in a study of OX40 agonist ivuxolimab in advanced cancers. Study overall: Patients received the agonistic anti-OX40 (CD134) antibody ivuxolimab. People in dose escalation had one of these cancers: hepatocellular carcinoma, melanoma, renal cell or head and neck cancer.

TCRdb's table, derived via immunoSEQ multiplex PCR, lists solely in-frame clones and lacks some. This table holds 100,000 or so clones, approximately 92% found once. Regarding this clone: Its target is not known.

The CDR3 contains 15 residues. Trimming removed 3 bases from V and 9 bases from J; junction bases left unmatched: 6. Germline-derived CDR1 and CDR2 are SSHAT and FNYEAQ (reference sequence). Study-level points and caveats: More expanded clones were found, on average, in CD8+ than in CD4+ T cells.

Sequenced material: CD4+ or CD8+ T cells sorted from blood, taken in a trial of the OX40 agonist ivuxolimab. This chain joins TRBV7-7 and TRBJ2-1, with 12 bases aligning to TRBD2. This receptor was obtained from an adult with an advanced solid tumor such as melanoma, head and neck, liver or kidney cancer. CDR3 protein: CASSLTSGSLGEQFF. The CDR3 bases are TGTGCCAGCAGCTTGACTAGCGGGAGTTTGGGTGAGCAGTTCTTC.